Reported below is one T cell receptor (beta chain). These data are taken from a study of a mutant IDH1 vaccine in newly diagnosed glioma. Study as a whole: Patients under treatment included approximately 62% males and approximately 38% females and had a mean age of around 40 years. Patients previously underwent radiotherapy, temozolomide, or both, and most underwent both.

Germline loops: CDR1 MNHEY, CDR2 SVGAGI. Trimming removed 6 bases from V and 1 base from J, with 7 bases in between. The CDR3 extends over 13 amino acids. This table comes from immunoSEQ multiplex PCR, and its TCRdb copy is limited to in-frame clones, with some not included. The sample gives around 50,000 clones, roughly 90% of which show up once; around 2.4% is in the top ten. The time point denotes: baseline, week 1 (first vaccination visit). This sample's treatment: pre-vaccination baseline after standard-of-care therapy. Each tumor in the donors was a new WHO grade 3 or 4 astrocytoma, IDH1-mutant and ATRX-lost.

This chain links TRBV6-5 with TRBJ1-5; D is uncertain. Here the sequenced sample was PBMCs, taken from a glioma patient treated with radiotherapy, temozolomide or both. The TCR comes from a man aged 40-55 years with glioma. Here the CDR3 reads CASRGGSNQPQHF. The CDR3 DNA sequence: TGTGCCAGCAGGGGAGGGAGCAATCAGCCCCAGCATTTT.